These 18 T cell receptor beta chains were sequenced from one sample in a study of blood T cells in healthy people across ages. Combining a sample-barcoded 5' primer with a J-beta primer mix, a second PCR ran for 7 to 11 cycles. TCRdb ran MiXCR on the 5' RACE reads and lists one entry per CDR3 protein. Counted here are over a million distinct CDR3 sequences, roughly 40% occurring once; the ten biggest clones make up around 8%. The sample comprised blood. These TCRs come from a young woman in good health.

This clonotype was counted only a few times. The V and J genes are TRBV9 and TRBJ2-7; D remains ambiguous. Looked up from germline, CDR1 is SGDLS and CDR2 is YYNGEE. Trimming removed 3 bases from V and 6 bases from J, with 7 bases in between. This CDR3 region has 11 residues. Here the CDR3 DNA reads TGTGCCAGCAGCGCCAAAGGCGAGCAGTACTTC. Its protein is CASSAKGEQYF.

The chain is built from TRBV29-1 and TRBJ2-3; a weak D match, TRBD2 (5 bases). Germline CDR1 and CDR2: SQVTM and ANQGSEA. The CDR3 length is 12 residues. Trimming took 7 bases from V and 1 from J, leaving 9 bases between them. CDR3 DNA sequence: TGCAGCGAAAACGGGGGCACAGATACGCAGTATTTT. Its translation is CSENGGTDTQYF.

This clonotype was seen a handful of times. The DNA of the CDR3 is TGTGCCAGCACCCTCCAAACAGGGAGGAACAATGAGCAGTTCTTC. Residues: CASTLQTGRNNEQFF. The J gene is TRBJ2-1, the V gene TRBV7-9; D assignment may be TRBD1 or TRBD2 (6 bases each). Germline CDR1 reads SEHNR; CDR2 reads FQNEAQ (reference sequence). Between the trimmed V and J ends, which lost 7 bases and 5 bases, there was a span of 18 bases. The CDR3 has 15 residues.

This clonotype is a singleton in its sample. The J gene is TRBJ2-4, the V gene TRBV7-3; tentatively, D is TRBD1 (5 bases). The J call may be wrong; the DNA end is better matched by TRBJ2-7. Germline values: CDR1 SGHTA, CDR2 FQGTGA. This CDR3 has 16 residues. DNA for the CDR3: TGTGCCAGCAGCTTAATCGGCAGGGCAGAAAGTAACGAGCAGTACTTC. Protein: CASSLIGRAESNEQYF.

In this sample, this clonotype turned up once. V usage is TRBV2 and J usage is TRBJ2-3, with TRBD1 as a possible D gene (6 bases). CDR1 is SNHLY, CDR2 FYNNEI, per germline. The CDR3 is made up of 17 amino acids. V was clipped by 3 bases and J by 0 bases, with 16 bases between them. CDR3 bases: TGTGCCAGCAGTGAGGGCGTCACAGGGCTGAGCACAGATACGCAGTATTTT. It specifies CASSEGVTGLSTDTQYF. Using reference TRBV2 and TRBJ2-3 for the parts outside the CDR3, the full variable domain is EPEVTQTPSHQVTQMGQEVILRCVPISNHLYFYWYRQILGQKVEFLVSFYNNEISEKSEIFDDQFSVERPDGSNFTLKIRSTKLEDSAMYFCASSEGVTGLSTDTQYFGPGTRLTVL.

This clonotype was seen more than once but under ten times. The chain uses TRBV21-1 and TRBJ1-6. TRBV21-1 is listed as a pseudogene. This CDR3 region has 16 residues. This CDR3 is CASSIGCGDGNSPLHF. The CDR3 DNA reads TGTGCCAGCAGCATTGGGTGTGGGGATGGTAATTCACCCCTCCACTTT.

Only a few counts were recorded for this clonotype. The CDR3 DNA sequence: TGTGCCATCACCCCCCAACTAGCGGGGGCCAATGAGCAGTTCTTC. It specifies CAITPQLAGANEQFF. The rearrangement joins TRBV10-3 to TRBJ2-1; 11 bases are a match to TRBD2. The V and J ends lost 7 bases and 6 bases, in that order; junction bases with no gene match: 8. The CDR3 extends over 15 amino acids. Germline V gives CDR1 ENHRY, CDR2 SYGVKD.

This sequence joins TRBV20-1 and TRBJ1-2; D unclear. Germline CDR1 and CDR2: DFQATT and SNEGSKA (reference sequence). The V gene lost 1 base and the J gene lost 0 bases, with 9 bases spanning the gap. This CDR3 contains 14 residues. CDR3 nucleotides: TGCAGTGCTAGAGCCCGCGGAGCTAACTATGGCTACACCTTC. This gives the protein CSARARGANYGYTF.

CDR3 nucleotide sequence: TGTGCCAGCAATCCACAGGGGGCGCGGACTGAAGCTTTCTTT. Protein sequence: CASNPQGARTEAFF. The rearrangement links TRBV12-3 or TRBV12-4 to TRBJ1-1; 9 bases are shared with TRBD1. The CDR3 totals 14 residues. V gave up 7 bases and J gave up 5 bases; unmatched junction bases: 8.

The genes are TRBV5-1 and TRBJ2-5, with a possible D match to TRBD2 (7 bases). CDR1 and CDR2 from the germline V gene are SGHRS and YFSETQ. The CDR3 spans 18 residues. Trimming stripped 1 base from V and 13 bases from J, with 32 bases between. CDR3 protein: CASSLFPRGGRERYERYF. In DNA form, the CDR3 reads TGCGCCAGCAGCTTGTTTCCGCGCGGGGGCAGGGAGAGATACGAGCGGTACTTC. Variable domain in full (rest from reference TRBV5-1 and TRBJ2-5): KAGVTQTPRYLIKTRGQQVTLSCSPISGHRSVSWYQQTPGQGLQFLFEYFSETQRNKGNFPGRFSGRQFSNSRSEMNVSTLELGDSALYLCASSLFPRGGRERYERYFGPGTRLLVL.

The chain links TRBV7-2 to TRBJ2-3; maybe TRBD2 (6 bases). V was cut by 1 base and J by 6 bases, with 26 bases left in between. The CDR3 consists of 19 residues. CDR1 is SGHTA and CDR2 is FQGNSA in the germline V gene. The chain's CDR3 is CASSLDNPTIRSGGDTQYF. CDR3 DNA: TGTGCCAGCAGCTTAGACAATCCGACGATCCGGTCCGGAGGGGATACGCAGTATTTT.

The J gene is TRBJ2-7, the V gene TRBV20-1; D perhaps matches TRBD2 (5 bases). V dropped 2 bases and J dropped 5 bases, with 10 bases sitting between them. The CDR3 spans 12 residues. Germline V gene sequence: CDR1 DFQATT, CDR2 SNEGSKA (reference sequence). For the CDR3, the DNA is TGCAGTGCTAGATATGTCGGGAACGAGCAGTACTTC. Amino acid sequence: CSARYVGNEQYF.

This clonotype was counted ten times or more. This chain joins TRBV27 and TRBJ2-7; D gene uncertain. V gave up 4 bases and J gave up 0 bases, with 7 bases separating them. The germline gives CDR1 MNHEY, CDR2 SMNVEV (reference sequence). The CDR3 extends over 13 amino acids. The CDR3 coding sequence is TGTGCCAGCAGTTACGCGAGCTCCTACGAGCAGTACTTC. The encoded protein is CASSYASSYEQYF.

The J gene is TRBJ2-7, the V gene TRBV6-6; 8 nucleotides agree with TRBD2. CDR3 size: 17 residues. Germline-derived CDR1 and CDR2 are MNHNY and SVGAGI (reference sequence). Unmatched junction bases numbered 13, after V lost 2 bases and J lost 4 bases. The CDR3 DNA reads as TGTGCCAGCAGTTACACGGTCCGGGGGACTAGAAAGTACGAGCAGTACTTC. This encodes CASSYTVRGTRKYEQYF.

This rearrangement joins TRBV20-1 to TRBJ1-1; D is undetermined. From germline, CDR1 is DFQATT and CDR2 SNEGSKA (reference sequence). V dropped 6 bases and J dropped 5 bases, with 16 bases sitting between them. The CDR3 sequence is 13 residues long. In DNA, the CDR3 is TGCAGTGCGAGTGTCCCGGGTGGAACTGAAGCTTTCTTT. Translation gives CSASVPGGTEAFF.

There are a few counts of this clonotype. The limits of the CDR3 on the DNA are not certain, so only TCRdb's listed CDR3 is given. V gene TRBV28 combines with J gene TRBJ2-1; TRBD2 is taken as the D call from the table, unchecked against the DNA. The germline V gene encodes CDR1 MDHEN and CDR2 SYDVKM. Inclusive of both ends, the CDR3 amounts to 14 amino acids. This CDR3 reads CASSLVAGGIEGFF.

The CDR3: CASTGTANTEAFF. Written as DNA, the CDR3 is TGTGCCAGCACCGGGACAGCGAACACTGAAGCTTTCTTT. V gene TRBV2 combines with J gene TRBJ1-1; 7 bases agree with TRBD1. The CDR3 totals 13 residues. Trimming took 7 bases from V and 1 from J; bases not matched to a gene: 3. Germline V gives CDR1 SNHLY, CDR2 FYNNEI.

The rearrangement uses TRBV6-5 and TRBJ2-7, with D unresolved. Germline V CDR1 and CDR2: MNHEY, SVGAGI. This CDR3 contains 12 residues. Trimming shortened V by 2 bases and J by 7 bases, and 9 bases separated the two germline ends. DNA for the CDR3: TGTGCCAGCAGTTACCTCGGCAATGAGCAGTACTTC. Translation: CASSYLGNEQYF.